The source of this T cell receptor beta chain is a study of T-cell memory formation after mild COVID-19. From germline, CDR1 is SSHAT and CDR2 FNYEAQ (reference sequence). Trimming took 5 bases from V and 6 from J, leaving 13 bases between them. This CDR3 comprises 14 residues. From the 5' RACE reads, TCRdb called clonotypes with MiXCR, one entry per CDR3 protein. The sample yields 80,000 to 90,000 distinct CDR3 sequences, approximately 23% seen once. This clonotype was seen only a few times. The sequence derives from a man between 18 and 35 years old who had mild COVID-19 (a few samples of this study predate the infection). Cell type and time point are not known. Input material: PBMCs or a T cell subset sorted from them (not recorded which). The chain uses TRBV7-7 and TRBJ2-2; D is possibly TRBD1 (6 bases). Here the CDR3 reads CASSPGDQAGELFF. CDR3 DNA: TGTGCCAGCAGCCCAGGGGATCAGGCCGGGGAGCTGTTTTTT.